The entry below gives a single TCR beta chain sequence along with its context. The antigen is not known. One base away lies a much larger clone, so this may be a sequencing read error. The authors took blood RNA from unsorted whole blood and also extracted germline DNA. Sampling before surgery obtained roughly 3.8 milliliters of peripheral blood. The record originates from a study of tumor-infiltrating lymphocytes in primary liver carcinoma. From approximately 490 ng total RNA, TCR beta cDNA was generated with a primer in the constant region. Researchers made the TCR beta libraries by running three nested multiplex PCR rounds with slightly modified ARM-PCR. The two initial PCR rounds, roughly 11 cycles each, used TRBV1-TRBV30 forward and C-beta reverse primers. Each CDR3 protein gets one entry after TCRdb re-called the multiplex PCR reads with MiXCR. Of about 350,000 distinct CDR3 sequences listed, approximately 65% are singletons.

Whole-study results and caveats: The study found a significantly higher top-250-clone fraction in tumors than in blood (p = 0.039). Tumor-adjacent and tumor-blood pairs shared a smaller degree of overlap than tumor region pairs.

The CDR3 contains 12 residues. Trimming cost V 1 base and J 5 bases, with 6 bases left between them. This clonotype was obtained from a man in his forties with primary liver carcinoma and hepatitis B virus infection. The sample comprised peripheral blood. This chain joins TRBV12-3 or TRBV12-4 and TRBJ2-7, with D unresolved. The CDR3 loop reads CASSLGVNEQYF. For the CDR3, the DNA is TGTGCCAGCAGTTTAGGTGTCAACGAGCAGTACTTC.